This T cell receptor (beta chain) was captured by sequencing in a study of beta chain features in type 1 diabetes. CD4+ naive, central memory, regulatory and stem cell-like memory subsets were isolated by sorting on CD45RO/CCR7/CD25/CD127/CD95/CD27. Each population that was sorted was more than 95% pure. This clone was observed a handful of times. Isolated RNA was reverse transcribed in full, so expressed TCRB transcripts were sequenced. Profiled with immunoSEQ multiplex PCR; TCRdb holds only in-frame clones, not every one. The sample lists nearly 350,000 clones, under 8.5% occurring once. The CDR3 loop spans 17 amino acids. After removal of 0 bases from V and 4 bases from J, the junction contained 12 bases not matched to a gene. The germline V gene has CDR1 SQVTM and CDR2 ANQGSEA.

The rearrangement uses TRBV29-1 and TRBJ2-4; 7 positions agree with TRBD2. This receptor was obtained from a woman between 18 and 29 years old in good health. The sequencing input was central memory CD4+ T cells from blood. CDR3 sequence (DNA): TGCAGCGTTGAAGATCTCGGCAGGGAGGGTGGAAAAAACATTCAGTACTTC. As protein: CSVEDLGREGGKNIQYF.